This T cell receptor (beta chain) stems from a study of CD8 T cells in Susac syndrome. The RNA input was about 0.5 to 1 ug, and it was reverse transcribed with random hexamers. Using its own MiXCR run on the immunoSEQ multiplex PCR reads, TCRdb lists one record per CDR3 protein. The sample records 130,000 to 150,000 distinct CDR3 sequences, approximately 94% being singletons. CDR3 length: 14 residues. V was pared by 7 bases and J by 1 base, with 5 bases of the junction left unmatched. Per germline, CDR1 MDHEN and CDR2 SYDVKM. This chain joins TRBV28 and TRBJ2-3; 7 bases match TRBD2. The material sequenced was CD4+ T cells from PBMCs. The source is a human donor in good health. DNA of the CDR3: TGTGCCAGCACCGCTGGGGGGGGCACAGATACGCAGTATTTT. This translates into CASTAGGGTDTQYF.